This entry describes one T cell receptor (beta chain). Its antigen remains unknown. The data originate from a study of spatial heterogeneity in lung cancer. Study-wide context: Matched bulk RNA-seq yielded a T cell transcriptional module score. Counts of TCR transcripts in tumor regions correlated strongly with that score. General study results and limits: There was tracking of ubiquitous and regional nonsynonymous mutations by the respective counts of ubiquitous and regional expanded TCRs. Expanded alpha and beta TCR counts within tumors tracked tumor mutation counts.

Trimming cost V 6 bases and J 4 bases; bases outside gene matches: 2. Germline V gene sequence: CDR1 MNHEY, CDR2 SVGEGT. This CDR3 is built from 13 residues. Time point: sample taken at primary tumor resection. Whole RNA from tumor, nontumor lung or frozen PBMC was sequenced unsorted. Each molecule of TCR cDNA was tagged with one unique molecular identifier. Via MiXCR, TCRdb re-called the 5' RACE reads, giving one row per CDR3 protein. The sample holds about 3,800 distinct CDR3 sequences; 30% to 45% are singletons and the top ten take 20% to 30%. Here the sequenced sample was lung tumor tissue, taken at surgery. This TCR was sampled from a male donor with early-stage non-small cell lung cancer. This chain joins TRBV6-2 or TRBV6-3 and TRBJ2-5; 10 bases are shared with TRBD2. Here the CDR3 DNA reads TGTGCCAGCAGATTAGCGGGAGGAGAGACCCAGTACTTC. Its translation: CASRLAGGETQYF.